The next 27 T cell receptor beta chains were all read from a single sample in a study of cytomegalovirus exposure and HLA in healthy donors. The PCR used 60 Vbeta and 13 Jbeta primers. Data came from immunoSEQ multiplex PCR; TCRdb stores just in-frame clones and leaves some out. The table records over 100,000 clones, roughly two thirds of them present only once. The sample comprised PBMCs. The receptors derive from a woman aged 30 to 39 in good health and CMV-seronegative.

This clone was recorded a few times. This rearrangement joins TRBV9 to TRBJ2-5; 12 nucleotides align to TRBD1. The CDR3 covers 16 residues. V was clipped by 4 bases and J by 4 bases; unmatched bases: 8. The germline V gene encodes CDR1 SGDLS and CDR2 YYNGEE. The CDR3 sequence: CASSPSGTGGGETQYF. CDR3 nucleotide sequence: TGTGCCAGCAGCCCTTCCGGGACAGGGGGCGGAGAGACCCAGTACTTC.

J is TRBJ1-2 and V is TRBV27; D is possibly TRBD1 (6 bases). The V gene lost 2 bases and the J gene lost 3 bases, with 10 bases spanning the gap. The CDR3 spans 14 residues. Germline V gene sequence: CDR1 MNHEY, CDR2 SMNVEV (reference sequence). The CDR3 region has the DNA TGTGCCAGCAGTTTACGAGGGGGTTACTATGGCTACACCTTC. It yields the protein CASSLRGGYYGYTF.

The chain carries TRBV7-9 and TRBJ2-2, with D unclear. This CDR3 is 14 amino acids long. Trimming cost V 3 bases and J 4 bases, with 9 bases left between them. Germline assignment: CDR1 SEHNR and CDR2 FQNEAQ (reference sequence). DNA for the CDR3: TGTGCCAGCAGCTTTTCGCGGCGCACCGGGGAGCTGTTTTTT. Protein sequence: CASSFSRRTGELFF.

V and J are TRBV7-8 and TRBJ2-5; possible D gene TRBD1, 6 bases. The germline V and J ends were trimmed by 4 bases and 5 bases, with 11 bases remaining between them. The CDR3 is made up of 13 amino acids. The germline V gene has CDR1 SGHVS and CDR2 FQNEAQ. CDR3 bases: TGTGCCAGCAGCTCGGGACACCGGGAGACCCAGTACTTC. It yields the protein CASSSGHRETQYF.

The chain combines TRBV6-1 with TRBJ1-6; D possibly corresponds to TRBD1 (5 bases). This CDR3 is 15 amino acids long. Trimming left V 2 bases short and J 6 bases short, with 11 bases between. Germline V lookup: CDR1 MNHNS, CDR2 SASEGT. CDR3 amino acids: CASSEPRAANSPLHF. As DNA, the CDR3 is TGTGCCAGCAGTGAACCCAGGGCGGCTAATTCACCCCTCCACTTT.

The chain combines TRBV7-8 with TRBJ1-5; possible D gene TRBD1, 5 bases. CDR3 size: 13 residues. V lost 6 bases, J lost 9 bases, and 15 bases lay in between. Germline CDR1 SGHVS, CDR2 FQNEAQ. In DNA form, the CDR3 reads TGTGCCAGCAGGCCGACTGGGGGGTCGCCCCAGCATTTT. Residues: CASRPTGGSPQHF.

DNA of the CDR3: TGTGCCAGCAGTGAGAGGGACAATCAGCCCCAGCATTTT. This sequence encodes CASSERDNQPQHF. V is TRBV2 and J is TRBJ1-5; D is uncertain. Trimming took 3 bases from V and 3 from J, leaving 6 bases between them. Germline V CDR1 and CDR2: SNHLY, FYNNEI. The CDR3 is 13 residues long.

J is TRBJ2-3 and V is TRBV11-2, with D maybe TRBD1 (6 bases). V was cut by 2 bases and J by 1 base, with 10 bases left in between. Per the germline V gene, CDR1 is SGHAT and CDR2 is FQNNGV. The CDR3 contains 15 residues. The CDR3 sequence is CASSLNRARTDTQYF. CDR3 nucleotides: TGTGCCAGCAGCTTAAACAGGGCCCGCACAGATACGCAGTATTTT.

CDR3 in amino acids: CASSQEVGVDTQYF. In nucleotides, the CDR3 is TGCGCCAGCAGCCAAGAGGTAGGGGTAGATACGCAGTATTTT. The V call is TRBV4-1, the J call TRBJ2-3; a possible D gene is TRBD1 (5 bases). Germline V gene data show CDR1 as MGHRA and CDR2 as YSYEKL. The length of the CDR3 is 14 residues. The ends were cut back, 0 bases at V and 5 bases at J, with 9 bases in the middle.

The chain combines TRBV7-9 with TRBJ2-1; 9 positions match TRBD2. J gave up 2 bases and V 5 bases, and 16 bases lay outside the gene matches. Germline V gene sequence: CDR1 SEHNR, CDR2 FQNEAQ (reference sequence). This CDR3 region has 19 residues. CDR3 region: CASSRDVGLARGTYNEQFF. The CDR3 bases are TGTGCCAGCAGCCGGGACGTGGGACTAGCCCGAGGGACCTACAATGAGCAGTTCTTC.

V gene TRBV19 combines with J gene TRBJ1-2, with D unresolved. The CDR3 runs 13 residues. Germline CDR1 and CDR2: LNHDA and SQIVND (reference sequence). Trimming removed 7 bases from V and 2 bases from J, with 11 bases in between. DNA for the CDR3: TGTGCCAGTACGACGCAGGTGAACTATGGCTACACCTTC. Protein sequence: CASTTQVNYGYTF. The variable domain in full, completed from reference TRBV19 and TRBJ1-2, reads DGGITQSPKYLFRKEGQNVTLSCEQNLNHDAMYWYRQDPGQGLRLIYYSQIVNDFQKGDIAEGYSVSREKKESFPLTVTSAQKNPTAFYLCASTTQVNYGYTFGSGTRLTVV.

CDR3 nucleotide sequence: TGTGCCAGCAGCCCGCGACAGGGGTTGTCAACTAATGAAAAACTGTTTTTT. The encoded protein is CASSPRQGLSTNEKLFF. The genes are TRBV7-2 and TRBJ1-4; TRBD1 agrees at 8 bases. The CDR3 extends over 17 amino acids. Germline V gives CDR1 SGHTA, CDR2 FQGNSA. V lost 5 bases, J lost 0 bases, and 8 bases stayed unmatched. The full variable domain, rest sourced from reference TRBV7-2 and TRBJ1-4, is GAGVSQSPSNKVTEKGKDVELRCDPISGHTALYWYRQSLGQGLEFLIYFQGNSAPDKSGLPSDRFSAERTGGSVSTLTIQRTQQEDSAVYLCASSPRQGLSTNEKLFFGSGTQLSVL.

CDR3 in amino acids: CASSFIGGGQPQHF. The CDR3 region has the DNA TGTGCCAGCAGTTTTATTGGGGGCGGTCAGCCCCAGCATTTT. The rearrangement joins TRBV27 to TRBJ1-5; a weak D match, TRBD1 (6 bases). There are 14 residues in the CDR3. CDR1 and CDR2 from the germline V gene are MNHEY and SMNVEV (reference sequence). V lost 3 bases to trimming and J lost 6 bases, with 12 bases between them.

The rearrangement joins TRBV9 to TRBJ2-7; 7 bases match TRBD2. Germline-derived CDR1 and CDR2 are SGDLS and YYNGEE. The CDR3 sequence is 14 residues long. The junction had 3 bases not matched to a gene; V was cut back by 0 bases and J by 3 bases. In DNA, the CDR3 is TGTGCCAGCAGCGTAGGAAGCGGGAACTACGAGCAGTACTTC. Residues: CASSVGSGNYEQYF.

The V call is TRBV7-2, the J call TRBJ2-2, with 10 bases identical to TRBD2. Germline loops: CDR1 SGHTA, CDR2 FQGNSA. The CDR3 has 16 amino acids. V lost 2 bases to trimming and J lost 5 bases; unmatched junction nucleotides: 5. The CDR3 DNA follows: TGTGCCAGCAGCTTATCGGCTAGCGGGAGAACCGGGGAGCTGTTTTTT. It yields the protein CASSLSASGRTGELFF.

This clone is a singleton in its sample. The rearrangement joins TRBV7-2 to TRBJ2-1; the match to TRBD2 covers 10 bases. This CDR3 comprises 16 residues. V was clipped by 5 bases and J by 2 bases; unmatched bases: 6. CDR1 is SGHTA and CDR2 is FQGNSA in the germline V gene. The CDR3 is CASSPLLAGPYNEQFF. CDR3 nucleotides: TGTGCCAGCAGCCCGCTACTAGCGGGACCCTACAATGAGCAGTTCTTC.

A word on this clone: Relative to the germline gene, one junction end is altered; a read error may explain this. V gene TRBV2 combines with J gene TRBJ2-7, with TRBD2 matching 9 bases. Germline V CDR1 and CDR2: SNHLY, FYNNEI. CDR3 length equals 18 residues. The CDR3 sequence: CASSEGGLAGEVGYEQYF. The DNA of the CDR3 is TGTGCCAGCAGCGAAGGTGGATTAGCGGGAGAGGTAGGTTACGAGCAGTACTTC.

This clone was observed a few times. The chain is built from TRBV10-3 and TRBJ1-1; D not certain. Trimming removed 5 bases at V and 3 bases at J, with 10 bases between. Germline assignment: CDR1 ENHRY and CDR2 SYGVKD. This CDR3 is 13 amino acids long. This CDR3 reads CAISTSQYTEAFF. In nucleotides, the CDR3 is TGTGCCATCAGTACCTCACAATACACTGAAGCTTTCTTT.

This clone came up a few times. V gene TRBV6-5 combines with J gene TRBJ2-7; 7 nucleotides agree with TRBD2. With 7 bases clipped from V and 5 bases from J, the junction kept 14 bases outside the gene matches. The germline V gene has CDR1 MNHEY and CDR2 SVGAGI. The CDR3 contains 15 residues. The CDR3 DNA reads as TGTGCCAGCATTAATATGGGAGGGCAAGGCCACGAGCAGTACTTC. This translates into CASINMGGQGHEQYF.

The J gene is TRBJ2-2, the V gene TRBV18; 10 positions agree with TRBD2. Per germline, CDR1 KGHSH and CDR2 LQKENI. The length of the CDR3 is 16 residues. J gave up 4 bases and V 1 base, and 3 bases lay outside the gene matches. The CDR3, as DNA: TGTGCCAGCTCACCACAGGGACTAGCGCGCACCGGGGAGCTGTTTTTT. This gives the protein CASSPQGLARTGELFF.

A few counts support this clone. The chain links TRBV28 to TRBJ2-3; D perhaps matches TRBD2 (6 bases). The CDR3 extends over 15 amino acids. With 3 bases removed from V and 0 bases from J, the gap between germline ends came to 10 bases. Looked up from germline, CDR1 is MDHEN and CDR2 is SYDVKM. CDR3 protein: CASSFVGTSTDTQYF. DNA for the CDR3: TGTGCCAGCAGTTTTGTCGGGACTAGCACAGATACGCAGTATTTT.

The chain is built from TRBV6-5 and TRBJ2-1; the D gene is possibly TRBD1 (5 bases). V lost 4 bases and J 11 bases, leaving 15 bases between the germline ends. Germline CDR1 reads MNHEY; CDR2 reads SVGAGI. The CDR3 is 13 residues long. CDR3 sequence: CASSFQGASKQFF. DNA of the CDR3: TGTGCCAGCAGTTTTCAAGGGGCTTCAAAGCAGTTCTTC.

The chain uses TRBV9 and TRBJ2-5; 9 bases are shared with TRBD2. Germline CDR1 reads SGDLS; CDR2 reads YYNGEE. The CDR3 loop spans 19 amino acids. Unmatched junction bases numbered 17, after V lost 0 bases and J lost 5 bases. CDR3 nucleotide sequence: TGTGCCAGCAGCGTAGGGGTTTTAGCGGCGGGAGGGTACCGGGAGACCCAGTACTTC. Protein product: CASSVGVLAAGGYRETQYF.

The CDR3: CASRREGGNSPLHF. CDR3 bases: TGCGCCAGCCGGCGAGAGGGTGGGAATTCACCCCTCCACTTT. The chain employs TRBV5-1 and TRBJ1-6; D call uncertain. V lost 7 bases to trimming and J lost 7 bases, with 15 bases between them. In germline, CDR1 is SGHRS, CDR2 YFSETQ. This CDR3 contains 14 residues. Filled out from reference TRBV5-1 and TRBJ1-6, the complete variable domain reads KAGVTQTPRYLIKTRGQQVTLSCSPISGHRSVSWYQQTPGQGLQFLFEYFSETQRNKGNFPGRFSGRQFSNSRSEMNVSTLELGDSALYLCASRREGGNSPLHFGNGTRLTVT.

This rearrangement joins TRBV7-2 to TRBJ2-7, with TRBD2 identical over 8 bases. The CDR3 has 16 amino acids. Germline loops: CDR1 SGHTA, CDR2 FQGNSA. With 5 bases clipped from V and 2 bases from J, the junction kept 11 bases outside the gene matches. Here the CDR3 reads CASSPSSGSATYEQYF. DNA of the CDR3: TGTGCCAGCAGCCCATCCAGCGGGAGTGCAACCTACGAGCAGTACTTC. Based on the CDR3 plus reference TRBV7-2 and TRBJ2-7, the full variable domain is GAGVSQSPSNKVTEKGKDVELRCDPISGHTALYWYRQSLGQGLEFLIYFQGNSAPDKSGLPSDRFSAERTGGSVSTLTIQRTQQEDSAVYLCASSPSSGSATYEQYFGPGTRLTVT.

This clone was seen a handful of times. This chain joins TRBV28 and TRBJ1-5; 9 nucleotides line up with TRBD1. This CDR3 spans 20 amino acids. CDR1 and CDR2 from the germline V gene are MDHEN and SYDVKM. The V segment lost 6 bases and the J segment 2 bases; nucleotides outside the gene matches: 20. CDR3: CASSSGSGQGFGVGNQPQHF. CDR3 in DNA: TGTGCCAGCAGCAGCGGGTCGGGACAGGGCTTCGGGGTCGGCAATCAGCCCCAGCATTTT.

This sequence joins TRBV27 and TRBJ2-1; TRBD1 aligns across 8 bases. The ends lost 0 bases at V and 4 bases at J; junction bases unmatched: 5. The germline V gene has CDR1 MNHEY and CDR2 SMNVEV (reference sequence). This CDR3 has 16 amino acids. Written as DNA, the CDR3 is TGTGCCAGCAGTTTATCGTATGGGACAGGATACAATGAGCAGTTCTTC. This gives the protein CASSLSYGTGYNEQFF.